The present T cell receptor beta chain was sequenced within a study of T cells in Graves' hyperthyroidism and ophthalmopathy. RNA transcripts were the template for amplifying TCR beta CDR3 regions. A set of HTBI primers served as the primers for a first-round RT-PCR of the TCR CDR3. A single record per CDR3 protein comes from TCRdb applying MiXCR to the multiplex PCR reads. The table lists hundreds of thousands of distinct CDR3 sequences, about a sixth of them singletons. There are 16 residues in the CDR3. The V end was cut by 0 bases, the J end by 6 bases, with 21 bases between. Germline V gives CDR1 DFQATT, CDR2 SNEGSKA (reference sequence). At least ten counts were recorded for this clonotype.

This TCR was sampled from a woman aged 25 to 45 with Graves' hyperthyroidism. The V call is TRBV20-1, the J call TRBJ2-7, with D perhaps matching TRBD1 (7 bases). Material for sequencing was blood. This CDR3 is CSARDLDIKQGGEQYF. CDR3 nucleotides: TGCAGTGCTAGAGATCTGGATATTAAGCAGGGGGGCGAGCAGTACTTC.